The source of this TCR beta chain is a study of blood T cell repertoires in COVID-19. Generated by immunoSEQ multiplex PCR, the TCRdb table keeps only in-frame clones and is missing some. Here the sample spans approximately 140,000 clones, approximately 80% being singletons. V trimming: 4 bases; J trimming: 4 bases; junction bases outside the gene matches: 11. The germline gives CDR1 LNHDA, CDR2 SQIVND (reference sequence). The CDR3 spans 18 residues. The sequence was collected from a man between 60 and 75 years old with active or convalescent COVID-19. This rearrangement joins TRBV19 to TRBJ2-2, with 11 positions matching TRBD2. Material: peripheral blood. CDR3: CASSNPTSGKVGTGELFF. In nucleotides, the CDR3 is TGTGCCAGTAGTAATCCGACTAGCGGGAAAGTAGGCACCGGGGAGCTGTTTTTT.